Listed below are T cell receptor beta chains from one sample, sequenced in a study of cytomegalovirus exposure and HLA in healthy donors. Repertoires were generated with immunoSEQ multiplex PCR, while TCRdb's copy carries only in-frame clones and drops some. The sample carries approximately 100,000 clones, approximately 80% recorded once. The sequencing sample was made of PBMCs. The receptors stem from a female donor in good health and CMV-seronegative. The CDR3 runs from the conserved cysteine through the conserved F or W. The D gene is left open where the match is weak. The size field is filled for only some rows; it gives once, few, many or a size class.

CDR3nt: TGTGCCAGCAGCGAGAACGGGGGCTCCTACGAGCAGTACTTC; CDR3aa: CASSENGGSYEQYF; abundance: .; d_gene: .; j_gene: TRBJ2-7; v_gene: TRBV9
CDR3nt: TGTGCCAGCAGCTCCTACTCCGGGACACCATTTAAGAGCGGAAACACCATATATTTT; CDR3aa: CASSSYSGTPFKSGNTIYF; abundance: .; d_gene: .; j_gene: TRBJ1-3; v_gene: TRBV7-9
CDR3nt: TGCGCCAGCAGCTTGGACACAGGGGGCAACTACGAGCAGTACTTC; CDR3aa: CASSLDTGGNYEQYF; abundance: .; d_gene: TRBD1; j_gene: TRBJ2-7; v_gene: TRBV5-1
CDR3nt: TGTGCCAGCAGCTTAGTTCTTGGGACTGGCTATGGCTACACCTTC; CDR3aa: CASSLVLGTGYGYTF; abundance: .; d_gene: .; j_gene: TRBJ1-2; v_gene: TRBV11-2
CDR3nt: TGTGCCAGCAGTTTAAGCAGGGGTGCCTACGAGCAGTACTTC; CDR3aa: CASSLSRGAYEQYF; abundance: .; d_gene: .; j_gene: TRBJ2-7; v_gene: TRBV27
CDR3nt: TGTGCCAGCAGCTTAGCGCTTATCGGGGGGGTTTACAATGAGCAGTTCTTC; CDR3aa: CASSLALIGGVYNEQFF; abundance: .; d_gene: TRBD2; j_gene: TRBJ2-1; v_gene: TRBV7-8
CDR3nt: TGCGCCAGCAGCTTGGCGGCAGGGCCCAGCTCCTATAATTCACCCCTCCACTTT; CDR3aa: CASSLAAGPSSYNSPLHF; abundance: .; d_gene: .; j_gene: TRBJ1-6; v_gene: TRBV5-1
CDR3nt: TGCAGCGTTGAATCAGGGGCCATTCAGTACTTC; CDR3aa: CSVESGAIQYF; abundance: .; d_gene: .; j_gene: TRBJ2-4; v_gene: TRBV29-1
CDR3nt: TGCAGCGTTGAAGTGGGGCAGGGGGCCGTGGTAGCTTTCTTT; CDR3aa: CSVEVGQGAVVAFF; abundance: few; d_gene: TRBD1; j_gene: TRBJ1-1; v_gene: TRBV29-1
CDR3nt: TGTGCCAGCAGCTCTCCGAACCGCGGGGGGGCCCAAGATACGCAGTATTTT; CDR3aa: CASSSPNRGGAQDTQYF; abundance: .; d_gene: TRBD2; j_gene: TRBJ2-3; v_gene: TRBV7-9
CDR3nt: TGCGCCAGCAGTCAACGGTCGGCTAGCGGGGGTCGGCTGTCCGACAAAAACATTCAGTACTTC; CDR3aa: CASSQRSASGGRLSDKNIQYF; abundance: .; d_gene: TRBD2; j_gene: TRBJ2-4; v_gene: TRBV23-1
CDR3nt: TGTGCCAGCAGCGTAGTTGGGGGGAGCACTGAAGCTTTCTTT; CDR3aa: CASSVVGGSTEAFF; abundance: .; d_gene: .; j_gene: TRBJ1-1; v_gene: TRBV9
CDR3nt: TGCGCCAGCACACCAGGTGGTAGCGGGGCCACCTACGAGCAGTACTTC; CDR3aa: CASTPGGSGATYEQYF; abundance: .; d_gene: TRBD2; j_gene: TRBJ2-7; v_gene: TRBV5-1
CDR3nt: TGTGCCCTTGGACAGGGGATGGGTCAGCCCCAGCATTTT; CDR3aa: CALGQGMGQPQHF; abundance: .; d_gene: TRBD1; j_gene: TRBJ1-5; v_gene: TRBV6-1
CDR3nt: TGTGCTAGTGGCCCGGGGGGGAGCACAGATACGCAGTATTTT; CDR3aa: CASGPGGSTDTQYF; abundance: .; d_gene: TRBD2; j_gene: TRBJ2-3; v_gene: TRBV12-5
CDR3nt: TGCGCCAGCAGCTTGGAGCGGGCCTCCGTCTATGGCTACACCTTC; CDR3aa: CASSLERASVYGYTF; abundance: .; d_gene: .; j_gene: TRBJ1-2; v_gene: TRBV5-1
CDR3nt: TGTGCCAGTACCCCGCGGGAGGATCAGTCCACTGAAGCTTTCTTT; CDR3aa: CASTPREDQSTEAFF; abundance: .; d_gene: .; j_gene: TRBJ1-1; v_gene: TRBV19
CDR3nt: TGCAGCGTTGCGTCTCGCGGGGGGCTGGATGAGCAGTTCTTC; CDR3aa: CSVASRGGLDEQFF; abundance: .; d_gene: TRBD2; j_gene: TRBJ2-1; v_gene: TRBV29-1
CDR3nt: TGTGCCAGCAGCTTAGGGGGACAGGGACAATCACCCCTCCACTTT; CDR3aa: CASSLGGQGQSPLHF; abundance: once; d_gene: TRBD1; j_gene: TRBJ1-6; v_gene: TRBV11-2
CDR3nt: TGTGCCAGCCGAGAACTAATTGGGTGGCGGGGGCAAGAGACCCAGTACTTC; CDR3aa: CASRELIGWRGQETQYF; abundance: .; d_gene: TRBD2; j_gene: TRBJ2-5; v_gene: TRBV5-8
CDR3nt: TGTGCCAGCAGCACAGGGACCGAGACCCAGTACTTC; CDR3aa: CASSTGTETQYF; abundance: .; d_gene: .; j_gene: TRBJ2-5; v_gene: TRBV6-5
CDR3nt: TGTGCCAGCAGCTTAGTAGGGACAGGGAATGGCTACACCTTC; CDR3aa: CASSLVGTGNGYTF; abundance: .; d_gene: TRBD1; j_gene: TRBJ1-2; v_gene: TRBV7-2
CDR3nt: TGTGCCAGCAAGGCCGGGACAGAGGACAACACCGGGGAGCTGTTTTTT; CDR3aa: CASKAGTEDNTGELFF; abundance: .; d_gene: TRBD1; j_gene: TRBJ2-2; v_gene: TRBV6-4
CDR3nt: TGTTCCAGCAGCCTCACAGGGGCGGGCTACACCTTC; CDR3aa: CSSSLTGAGYTF; abundance: once; d_gene: TRBD1; j_gene: TRBJ1-2; v_gene: TRBV7-9
CDR3nt: TGTGCCAGCAGCGTCGCAGCGGGGGCCTCCTACGAGCAGTACTTC; CDR3aa: CASSVAAGASYEQYF; abundance: .; d_gene: TRBD2; j_gene: TRBJ2-7; v_gene: TRBV9
CDR3nt: TGTGCCAGCTCACAAAAAGCATGGTCGGGCAATCAGCCCCAGCATTTT; CDR3aa: CASSQKAWSGNQPQHF; abundance: .; d_gene: .; j_gene: TRBJ1-5; v_gene: TRBV18